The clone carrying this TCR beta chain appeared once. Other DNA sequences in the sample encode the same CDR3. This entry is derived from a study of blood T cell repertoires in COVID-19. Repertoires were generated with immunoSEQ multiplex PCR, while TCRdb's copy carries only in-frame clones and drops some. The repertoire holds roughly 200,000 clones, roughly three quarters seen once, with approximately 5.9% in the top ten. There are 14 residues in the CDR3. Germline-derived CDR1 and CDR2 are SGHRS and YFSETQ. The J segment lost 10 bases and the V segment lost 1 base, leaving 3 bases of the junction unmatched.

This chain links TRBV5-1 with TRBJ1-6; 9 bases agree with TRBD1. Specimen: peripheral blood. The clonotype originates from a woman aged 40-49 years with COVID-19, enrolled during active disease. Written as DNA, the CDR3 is TGCGCCAGCAGCTTGAGGACAGGGGACTCACCCCTCCACTTT. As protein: CASSLRTGDSPLHF.